The entry below gives a single T cell receptor beta chain sequence along with its context. The antigen is not known. This entry comes from a study of monozygotic twins with inflammatory bowel disease. Study conclusions and caveats: IBD patients, compared with healthy twins, shared fewer clonotypes with others (especially with disease activity). Patient-specific immunosuppressive treatments may have made repertoires more variable.

Collection of a roughly 2.3 ml blood sample took place per donor. Germline CDR1 and CDR2: SGHRS and YFSETQ. The CDR3 sequence is 16 residues long. Samples each yielded cDNA through eight separate reactions. No DNA is given; TCRdb re-called the 5' RACE reads and lists each CDR3 protein once. This sample contains around 410,000 distinct CDR3 sequences. The clonotype originates from a human donor with ulcerative colitis or Crohn's disease, or a healthy co-twin of an affected twin (not recorded which). J is TRBJ1-1 and V is TRBV5-1; the D call from TCRdb, TRBD1, cannot be confirmed without DNA. The sequenced sample was blood. CDR3 residues: CASSWGYRAGNTEAFF.